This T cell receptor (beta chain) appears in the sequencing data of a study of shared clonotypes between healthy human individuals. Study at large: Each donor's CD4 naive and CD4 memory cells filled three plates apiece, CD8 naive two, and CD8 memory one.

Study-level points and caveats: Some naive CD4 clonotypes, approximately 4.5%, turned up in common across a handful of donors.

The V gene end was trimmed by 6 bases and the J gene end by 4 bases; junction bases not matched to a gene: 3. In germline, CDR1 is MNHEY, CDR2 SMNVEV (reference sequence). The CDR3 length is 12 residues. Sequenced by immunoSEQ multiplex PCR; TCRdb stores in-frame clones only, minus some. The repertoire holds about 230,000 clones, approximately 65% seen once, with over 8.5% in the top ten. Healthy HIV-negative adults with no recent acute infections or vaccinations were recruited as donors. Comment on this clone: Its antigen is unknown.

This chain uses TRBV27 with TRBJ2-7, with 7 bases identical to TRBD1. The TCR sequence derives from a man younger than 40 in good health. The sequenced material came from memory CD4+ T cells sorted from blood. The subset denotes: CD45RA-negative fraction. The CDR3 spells CASRGQIYEQYF. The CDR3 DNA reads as TGTGCCAGCAGGGGACAGATTTACGAGCAGTACTTC.